The subject of this entry is one TCR beta chain. Antigen: not known. The ends lost 0 bases at V and 2 bases at J; junction bases unmatched: 7. The CDR3 is 17 amino acids. Germline lookup yields CDR1 SGHRS and CDR2 YFSETQ. 5'RACE with constant-segment primers yielded barcoded, UMI-tagged TCR alpha and TCR beta cDNA libraries. TCRdb called the 5' RACE reads again in MiXCR, with one record for every CDR3 protein. The data contain 470,000 or so distinct CDR3 sequences, 15% to 20% of them singletons. The data are from a study of T-cell memory formation after mild COVID-19. About the study: The two donors had largely donor-specific TCR clusters. Findings and caveats of the study: The CD4+ clones that contracted clustered mainly within CM and EM, and the CD8+ clones concentrated in EMRA. Specificity for SARS-CoV-2 was not confirmed among the second-wave clones peaking on day 37.

Sample: PBMCs or a T cell subset sorted from them (not recorded which). This receptor was obtained from an adult woman who had mild COVID-19 (a few samples of this study predate the infection). Cell type and time point are not known. The chain is built from TRBV5-1 and TRBJ2-3, with TRBD2 matching 9 bases. CDR3 sequence: CASSLAKTSGSTDTQYF. The CDR3 bases are TGCGCCAGCAGCTTGGCCAAGACTAGCGGCTCCACAGATACGCAGTATTTT.